This record covers a single T cell receptor (beta chain). Based on its abundance in the sample, this clonotype is hyperexpanded (1% or more). Its antigen remains undetermined. No much larger clone exists at a distance of one base, and base qualities are not known. The size of this beta chain means little, since it is a stray read in a library made for alpha chains. This sample stems from a study of glioma-infiltrating T cells (dated by TCRdb to the mid-2010s). Regarding the complete study: Sequencing of TCR alpha- and beta-chain repertoires was performed on glioma tissue, on non-neoplastic brain tissue, and on matched peripheral blood mononuclear cells. To gauge divergence between tissue and blood T-cell populations, every tissue-infiltrating repertoire was compared against the peripheral blood repertoire from the same patient. Three low-grade glioma patients, under ten primary glioblastoma patients and three non-glioma patients contributing non-neoplastic brain tissue were included in the paired cohort. The full study reports these points: Small numbers underpinned the group comparisons: about 8 glioblastoma patients, three low-grade glioma patients and three non-neoplastic patients. VJ-independent divergence between tissue and blood was found to be below expectation in non-neoplastic patients but above expectation in all gliomas, particularly low-grade gliomas. Only a very small number of CDR3 sequences turned up in both tissue and blood, a result put down to high CDR3 diversity combined with limited sampling.

Trimming removed 5 bases from V and 7 bases from J; the gene matches leave 6 bases unexplained. Per the germline V gene, SGHTA is the CDR1 and FQGNSA is the CDR2. There are 14 amino acids in the CDR3, from cysteine to phenylalanine inclusive. Of all the DNA, just the CDR3 is kept, 42 bases in frame from base 1. TCR alpha and beta CDR3 regions were amplified with the iRepertoire nested amplicon-rescue multiplex PCR (arm-PCR) platform from RNA. The input for one-step reverse transcription and amplification was about 95-450 ng of tissue mRNA or PBMC total RNA. Following bead purification, Illumina adapters were added by a secondary multiplex PCR, and libraries between 200 and 400 bp were gel-purified. Demultiplexing relied on internal 6-nucleotide barcodes carried by the libraries. The libraries were sequenced on an Illumina MiSeq using 2x220 or 2x250 nucleotide paired-end reads. In the original analysis: FLASH 1.2.11 was used to merge paired reads, and BWA-MEM then aligned the reads to the GRCh37 human genome before TRA and TRB reads were extracted. V and J assignment used an IMGT-derived reference of cassette sequences and CDR3 motifs that included pseudogenes. Three-frame translation of reads was performed, and productive CDR3s were defined as those with a C...FGXG motif and no stop codons. A clonotype was defined as a unique combination of a V-J cassette pair and a CDR3 amino acid sequence. Reads were filtered by Hamming distance, with the threshold set by the sequence error rate of each sample in mapped regions. TCRdb itself trimmed the public reads at Q25 with fastp, ran MiXCR and retained productive beta chains. Rows are combined by CDR3 protein, so each entry shows the most common genes and DNA. The authors' filters were not applied to this entry. The sample profile shows 900 to 1,400 distinct CDR3 sequences; 25% to 30% of them were found once. The top ten clones comprise over 9.5% of the sample.

The sample taken for sequencing was glioma tissue, nonneoplastic brain tissue, or PBMCs (not recorded which). The sequence was collected from a human donor with low-grade glioma or glioblastoma, undergoing nonglioma brain surgery, or in good health (not recorded which). Rearrangement joined TRBV7-2 to TRBJ2-1; 9 middle bases align to TRBD2. The DNA sequence is given as TGTGCCAGCAGCCGACTAGCGGAAGTGAATGAGCAGTTCTTC. It encodes CASSRLAEVNEQFF. This CDR3, with the reference TRBV7-2 and TRBJ2-1 proteins standing in past its ends, gives the full variable domain GAGVSQSPSNKVTEKGKDVELRCDPISGHTALYWYRQSLGQGLEFLIYFQGNSAPDKSGLPSDRFSAERTGGSVSTLTIQRTQQEDSAVYLCASSRLAEVNEQFFGPGTRLTVL.